These 31 T cell receptor beta chains originate from one sample sequenced in a study of Graves' ophthalmopathy and Graves' hyperthyroidism. Amplification of the TCR beta CDR3 regions used RNA transcripts (as template). First-round RT-PCR employed HTBI primers, with a second-round multiplex PCR after it. TCRdb reprocessed the multiplex PCR reads via MiXCR and lists one record per CDR3 protein. Here the sample spans approximately 500,000 distinct CDR3 sequences, approximately 15% being singletons. The sequencing input was blood. The receptors originated from a woman aged 25 to 45 with Graves' ophthalmopathy.

The genes are TRBV28 and TRBJ1-2; 7 positions agree with TRBD1. The CDR3 has 18 residues. V lost 5 bases and J lost 2; bases outside the gene matches: 17. Germline lookup yields CDR1 MDHEN and CDR2 SYDVKM. The CDR3 nucleotides read TGTGCCAGCAGTCCTATAACAGGGGCCGACAAGTTCAACTATGGCTACACCTTC. Its translation is CASSPITGADKFNYGYTF.

This clonotype was counted at least ten times. J is TRBJ2-5 and V is TRBV9; tentatively, D is TRBD1 (5 bases). CDR3 length equals 15 residues. The V gene's germline CDR1 is SGDLS and CDR2 YYNGEE. Trimming left V 0 bases short and J 7 bases short, with 16 bases between. CDR3 nucleotides: TGTGCCAGCAGCGTAGAAGATGGGGCCCCTCGGACCCAGTACTTC. Protein product: CASSVEDGAPRTQYF.

This sequence joins TRBV20-1 and TRBJ2-6, with 10 positions matching TRBD1. The germline gives CDR1 DFQATT, CDR2 SNEGSKA (reference sequence). Unmatched junction bases numbered 7, after V lost 3 bases and J lost 5 bases. CDR3 size: 16 residues. CDR3 sequence reads: CSASGQGVLRANVLTF. CDR3 DNA sequence: TGCAGTGCTAGCGGACAGGGGGTCCTCCGGGCCAACGTCCTGACTTTC.

This clonotype came up many times. The rearrangement joins TRBV12-3 or TRBV12-4 to TRBJ2-7; TRBD2 is a possible D gene (5 bases). The CDR3 spans 13 residues. Trimming pared 6 bases from V and 2 bases from J, leaving 11 bases between. Here the CDR3 reads CASSRAVPYEQYF. The CDR3 DNA follows: TGTGCCAGCAGCCGAGCGGTTCCCTACGAGCAGTACTTC.

This clonotype was detected ten times or more. The chain links TRBV7-9 to TRBJ1-1, with 7 bases identical to TRBD1. Germline lookup yields CDR1 SEHNR and CDR2 FQNEAQ (reference sequence). V lost 5 bases to trimming and J lost 1 base; unmatched junction nucleotides: 7. The CDR3 sequence is 15 residues long. In nucleotides, the CDR3 is TGTGCCAGCAGCACGACAGGGAGTGAGAACACTGAAGCTTTCTTT. Translating it yields CASSTTGSENTEAFF.

The sample holds many counts of this clonotype. This chain links TRBV20-1 with TRBJ2-2, with a tentative D call TRBD2 (6 bases). CDR1 DFQATT and CDR2 SNEGSKA come from the germline V gene (reference sequence). This CDR3 has 17 residues. Trimming left V 3 bases short and J 3 bases short, with 20 bases between. The CDR3 sequence: CSARGGPIADHTGELFF. Written as DNA, the CDR3 is TGCAGTGCTAGGGGGGGACCTATAGCGGACCACACCGGGGAGCTGTTTTTT.

This clonotype was recorded at least ten times. This chain links TRBV29-1 with TRBJ2-7; 8 bases match TRBD1. CDR3 length equals 14 residues. V shed 1 base, J shed 5 bases, and the junction held 7 bases outside the gene matches. The germline V gene encodes CDR1 SQVTM and CDR2 ANQGSEA. The CDR3 protein is CSVEAGTGGNEQYF. For the CDR3, the DNA is TGCAGCGTTGAAGCCGGGACAGGTGGGAACGAGCAGTACTTC.

This clonotype was recorded many times. The chain uses TRBV2 and TRBJ1-5; unclear D gene. Germline V gene data show CDR1 as SNHLY and CDR2 as FYNNEI. V lost 11 bases and J lost 8, with 13 bases in between. CDR3 length: 11 amino acids. Written as DNA, the CDR3 is TGTGCCTCCGGGCCCGGGGAGCCCCAGCATTTT. Amino acids: CASGPGEPQHF.

This clonotype was recorded many times. V and J are TRBV18 and TRBJ2-2, with a weak D call TRBD1 (6 bases). This CDR3 spans 14 amino acids. Germline V lookup: CDR1 KGHSH, CDR2 LQKENI. The V and J ends lost 3 bases and 5 bases respectively, with 10 bases between them. The CDR3 sequence is CASSPRDNTGELFF. The CDR3 nucleotides are TGTGCCAGCTCACCGAGGGACAATACCGGGGAGCTGTTTTTT.

The sample holds a few counts of this clonotype. The chain carries TRBV30 and TRBJ2-7; 7 bases line up with TRBD1. Per the germline V gene, CDR1 is GTSNPN and CDR2 is SVGIG (reference sequence). The CDR3 length is 14 residues. The junction had 4 bases not matched to a gene; V was cut back by 2 bases and J by 0 bases. In nucleotides, the CDR3 is TGTGCCTGGAGTAAGGGACAGAGCTCCTACGAGCAGTACTTC. Translated: CAWSKGQSSYEQYF.

The table lists this clonotype with many counts. This chain joins TRBV19 and TRBJ1-1, with a weak D call TRBD1 (6 bases). The CDR3 covers 13 residues. Trimming left V 11 bases short and J 0 bases short, with 13 bases between. Germline CDR1 reads LNHDA; CDR2 reads SQIVND (reference sequence). The CDR3 nucleotides are TGTGCCCCGATGGGACAAGTGAACACTGAAGCTTTCTTT. It yields the protein CAPMGQVNTEAFF. The full variable domain, its missing parts supplied by reference TRBV19 and TRBJ1-1, is DGGITQSPKYLFRKEGQNVTLSCEQNLNHDAMYWYRQDPGQGLRLIYYSQIVNDFQKGDIAEGYSVSREKKESFPLTVTSAQKNPTAFYLCAPMGQVNTEAFFGQGTRLTVV.

This clonotype was seen many times. The chain has TRBV2 and TRBJ1-1; 9 bases agree with TRBD1. From germline, CDR1 is SNHLY and CDR2 FYNNEI. The V and J ends lost 6 bases and 5 bases, in that order; junction bases with no gene match: 13. CDR3 size: 16 residues. The CDR3 DNA follows: TGTGCCAGCAGGAAGGGATTCGGGACAGGGAGAACTGAAGCTTTCTTT. Residues: CASRKGFGTGRTEAFF.

The sample holds many counts of this clonotype. The chain recombines TRBV6-1 with TRBJ1-5; 11 positions match TRBD1. Germline values: CDR1 MNHNS, CDR2 SASEGT. The CDR3 is made up of 14 amino acids. The V segment lost 3 bases and the J segment 9 bases; nucleotides outside the gene matches: 4. CDR3 nucleotides: TGTGCCAGCAGTGAGGACAGGGGGCAGCGGCCCCAGCATTTT. This translates into CASSEDRGQRPQHF.

About this clonotype itself: A single base separates this from a much larger clone, so it may be a read error. The chain employs TRBV11-2 and TRBJ2-5; TRBD2 aligns across 7 bases. The length of the CDR3 is 15 residues. Germline assignment: CDR1 SGHAT and CDR2 FQNNGV. CDR3 DNA: TGTGCCAGCAGCTCACAGATAAACTGGGAGGGGACCCAGGACTTC. This encodes CASSSQINWEGTQDF. The whole variable domain, filled in from reference TRBV11-2 and TRBJ2-5, reads EAGVAQSPRYKIIEKRQSVAFWCNPISGHATLYWYQQILGQGPKLLIQFQNNGVVDDSQLPKDRFSAERLKGVDSTLKIQPAKLEDSAVYLCASSSQINWEGTQDFGPGTRLLVL.

To note about this clonotype: A read error may explain this, as a much larger clone is one base away. A read error is likely, as this CDR3 ends without the conserved phenylalanine or tryptophan. The chain uses TRBV7-8 and TRBJ1-5; 7 bases agree with TRBD1. Looked up from germline, CDR1 is SGHVS and CDR2 is FQNEAQ. The CDR3 length is 18 residues. J was trimmed by 3 bases and V by 0 bases; bases with no gene match: 11. CDR3 residues: CASSLASRRQGVNQPQHL. The CDR3 DNA follows: TGTGCCAGCAGCTTAGCGTCCAGGCGACAGGGAGTCAATCAGCCCCAGCATCTT.

This clonotype was recorded at least ten times. This chain uses TRBV7-2 with TRBJ1-6, with D unresolved. Between the trimmed V and J ends, which lost 5 bases and 9 bases, there was a span of 17 bases. Germline V lookup: CDR1 SGHTA, CDR2 FQGNSA. The CDR3 consists of 15 residues. In DNA form, the CDR3 reads TGTGCCAGCAGCGCGCTTACTCTGGGAATTTCACCCCTCCACTTT. This codes for CASSALTLGISPLHF.

This clonotype was seen many times. The rearrangement links TRBV7-2 to TRBJ1-2; 7 positions agree with TRBD1. V lost 5 bases to trimming and J lost 4 bases; unmatched junction nucleotides: 1. This CDR3 has 12 residues. CDR1 SGHTA and CDR2 FQGNSA come from the germline V gene. The CDR3 sequence: CASSDRAYGYTF. The CDR3 nucleotides are TGTGCCAGCAGCGACAGGGCCTATGGCTACACCTTC.

The table lists this clonotype with many counts. V gene TRBV5-1 combines with J gene TRBJ2-7, with a tentative D call TRBD1 (7 bases). The length of the CDR3 is 15 residues. Germline V gives CDR1 SGHRS, CDR2 YFSETQ. V gave up 1 base and J gave up 5 bases, with 16 bases separating them. The chain's CDR3 is CASSLYRGGADEQYF. The CDR3 DNA is TGCGCCAGCAGCTTGTACAGGGGAGGTGCGGACGAGCAGTACTTC.

This clonotype was observed many times. The rearrangement uses TRBV12-3 or TRBV12-4 and TRBJ2-2; 10 bases are shared with TRBD1. The CDR3 covers 14 residues. V lost 6 bases, J lost 4 bases, and 2 bases stayed unmatched. Written as DNA, the CDR3 is TGTGCCAGCAGCCGACAGGGGGCCACCGGGGAGCTGTTTTTT. Amino acid sequence: CASSRQGATGELFF.

This clonotype was recorded at least ten times. The chain uses TRBV2 and TRBJ1-3; no firm D call. CDR3 length equals 14 residues. Trimming took 8 bases from V and 0 from J, leaving 11 bases between them. CDR1 and CDR2 from the germline V gene are SNHLY and FYNNEI. The CDR3 reads CASEKGFSGNTIYF. The CDR3 region has the DNA TGTGCCAGCGAGAAGGGCTTCTCTGGAAACACCATATATTTT.

Many counts were recorded for this clonotype. The CDR3 coding sequence is TGTGCCAGCAGCTTCCAGGGTGAGACCCAGTACTTC. It is translated as CASSFQGETQYF. V is TRBV7-9 and J is TRBJ2-5; TRBD1 might be the D (5 bases). There are 12 residues in the CDR3. V shed 3 bases and J shed 5 bases, with 7 bases lying between them. Germline V gene sequence: CDR1 SEHNR, CDR2 FQNEAQ (reference sequence).

The V call is TRBV19, the J call TRBJ2-2; TRBD1 aligns across 8 bases. The CDR3 is 15 amino acids. The junction had 7 bases not matched to a gene; V was cut back by 7 bases and J by 3 bases. CDR1 LNHDA and CDR2 SQIVND come from the germline V gene (reference sequence). The DNA for the CDR3 is TGTGCCAGTATGCGGGACAGGTCCTACACCGGGGAGCTGTTTTTT. It encodes CASMRDRSYTGELFF. The full variable domain, with the rest looked up from reference TRBV19 and TRBJ2-2, is DGGITQSPKYLFRKEGQNVTLSCEQNLNHDAMYWYRQDPGQGLRLIYYSQIVNDFQKGDIAEGYSVSREKKESFPLTVTSAQKNPTAFYLCASMRDRSYTGELFFGEGSRLTVL.

At least ten counts were recorded for this clonotype. The chain links TRBV20-1 to TRBJ2-5; D is perhaps TRBD1 (6 bases). The CDR3 extends over 14 amino acids. Trimming pared 3 bases from V and 5 bases from J, leaving 16 bases between. The germline gives CDR1 DFQATT, CDR2 SNEGSKA (reference sequence). CDR3 DNA sequence: TGCAGTGCTAGTCCTGGGCAGGGGCGGGAGACCCAGTACTTC. This sequence encodes CSASPGQGRETQYF.

There are many counts of this clonotype. This chain links TRBV10-3 with TRBJ2-5; TRBD1 matches 7 bases. The length of the CDR3 is 12 residues. With V trimmed by 10 bases and J by 1 base, 3 bases remained unmatched. The germline V gene has CDR1 ENHRY and CDR2 SYGVKD. The CDR3 DNA reads TGTGCCACACAGGGGACCCAAGAGACCCAGTACTTC. The encoded protein is CATQGTQETQYF.

V and J are TRBV12-3 or TRBV12-4 and TRBJ2-5; D is perhaps TRBD2 (6 bases). V gave up 2 bases and J gave up 5 bases, with 9 bases separating them. The CDR3 has 13 residues. This CDR3 is CASSLMAGETQYF. DNA for the CDR3: TGTGCCAGCAGTTTAATGGCGGGGGAGACCCAGTACTTC.

This clonotype was seen many times. V is TRBV19 and J is TRBJ2-5, with 10 bases matching TRBD2. CDR1 is LNHDA and CDR2 is SQIVND in the germline V gene (reference sequence). CDR3 length equals 15 residues. V shed 5 bases, J shed 5 bases, and the junction held 8 bases outside the gene matches. The CDR3 is CASSWASGSGETQYF. The CDR3 nucleotides are TGTGCCAGTAGTTGGGCTAGCGGGAGTGGGGAGACCCAGTACTTC. The variable domain in full, completed from reference TRBV19 and TRBJ2-5, reads DGGITQSPKYLFRKEGQNVTLSCEQNLNHDAMYWYRQDPGQGLRLIYYSQIVNDFQKGDIAEGYSVSREKKESFPLTVTSAQKNPTAFYLCASSWASGSGETQYFGPGTRLLVL.

This clonotype was counted many times. The chain uses TRBV6-5 and TRBJ2-2, with TRBD1 as a possible D gene (6 bases). The CDR3 extends over 14 amino acids. With 6 bases removed from V and 5 bases from J, the gap between germline ends came to 13 bases. Germline CDR1 and CDR2: MNHEY and SVGAGI. The DNA of the CDR3 is TGTGCCAGCAGGACTGAGGACAGAACCGGGGAGCTGTTTTTT. It yields the protein CASRTEDRTGELFF.

This clonotype was seen at least ten times. The genes are TRBV9 and TRBJ2-2, with TRBD2 as a possible D gene (6 bases). The CDR3 contains 16 residues. V dropped 0 bases and J dropped 3 bases, with 12 bases sitting between them. The germline CDR1 and CDR2 sequences are SGDLS and YYNGEE. The CDR3 DNA is TGTGCCAGCAGCGTAGCGGGAGTGGCGTACACCGGGGAGCTGTTTTTT. Translation gives CASSVAGVAYTGELFF.

In its sample, this clonotype was seen many times. J is TRBJ1-2 and V is TRBV4-2; TRBD1 matches 9 bases. Germline CDR1 is LGHNA and CDR2 is YNFKEQ. V trimming: 0 bases; J trimming: 6 bases; junction bases outside the gene matches: 11. The CDR3 contains 17 residues. The DNA for the CDR3 is TGTGCCAGCAGCCAAGATGATTCGACAGGGGGTTTGCATGGCTACACCTTC. This gives the protein CASSQDDSTGGLHGYTF.

Only a few counts were recorded for this clonotype. V usage is TRBV9 and J usage is TRBJ1-3; 8 bases are shared with TRBD1. The CDR3 spans 14 residues. Germline lookup yields CDR1 SGDLS and CDR2 YYNGEE. The V and J ends lost 4 bases and 6 bases, in that order; junction bases with no gene match: 6. The chain's CDR3 is CASSSDRGKNTIYF. CDR3 in DNA: TGTGCCAGCAGCTCAGACAGGGGTAAAAACACCATATATTTT.

The sample holds many counts of this clonotype. This chain uses TRBV11-2 with TRBJ2-7, with 9 bases aligning to TRBD2. The CDR3 sequence is 15 residues long. Looked up from germline, CDR1 is SGHAT and CDR2 is FQNNGV. V lost 5 bases and J lost 3; bases outside the gene matches: 8. The CDR3 sequence: CASSPDLSGGYEQYF. The DNA of the CDR3 is TGTGCCAGCAGCCCCGACCTTAGCGGGGGCTACGAGCAGTACTTC.